A selection of T cell receptor beta chains follows, all from one sample in a study of T cell changes during pregnancy in multiple sclerosis. Sequenced by immunoSEQ multiplex PCR; TCRdb stores in-frame clones only, minus some. The table shows 75,000 to 80,000 clones, with approximately 94% occurring only once. The material was peripheral blood, obtained after pregnancy. The receptor set was obtained from a female donor in good health, enrolled as a control in a pregnancy study. The CDR3 runs from the conserved cysteine through the conserved F or W. The order of the fields is J gene, clone size, D gene, V gene, CDR3 DNA, CDR3 protein. A D gene is named only where the DNA matches it firmly. The size of a clone is reported for some rows only, either as once, few or many, or as a class for expanded clones.

TRBJ1-2,.,TRBD1,TRBV6-6,TGTGCCAGCAGCCGCACCTTCGGGACAGGGAGGAATGGCTACACCTTC,CASSRTFGTGRNGYTF
TRBJ2-6,.,.,TRBV7-9,TGTGCCAGCAGCCGCCCTGGTCGGAGCTCTGGGGCCAACGTCCTGACTTTC,CASSRPGRSSGANVLTF
TRBJ2-1,.,TRBD2,TRBV5-1,TGCGCCAGCAGCTCGGGGGGACTAGCGAGCAATGAGCAGTTCTTC,CASSSGGLASNEQFF
TRBJ2-5,.,.,TRBV7-8,TGTGCCAGCGCGATTCATAGAGAGGCTTTGGTCCAAGAGACCCAGTACTTC,CASAIHREALVQETQYF
TRBJ1-4,once,.,TRBV6-5,TGTGCCAGCAGTCGGGGGGTGAGGGATGAAAAACTGTTTTTT,CASSRGVRDEKLFF
TRBJ1-1,.,.,TRBV25-1,TGTGCCAGCAGTGATTTCAGGGCACCTAACACTGAAGCTTTCTTT,CASSDFRAPNTEAFF
TRBJ2-2,.,.,TRBV7-9,TGTGCCAGCAGCTTATTAGTTTACACCGGGGAGCTGTTTTTT,CASSLLVYTGELFF
TRBJ2-5,.,TRBD2,TRBV6-5,TGTGCCAGCAGGGGACTAGCGGGAGGAGAGACCCAGTACTTC,CASRGLAGGETQYF
TRBJ2-5,.,.,TRBV7-3,TGTGCCAGCAGCTTAAACAGGAAAGAGACCCAGTACTTC,CASSLNRKETQYF
TRBJ2-1,.,TRBD2,TRBV2,TGTGCCAGCAGCCGACTAGCGGGAGCCAATGAGCAGTTCTTC,CASSRLAGANEQFF
TRBJ2-5,.,.,TRBV19,TGTGCCAGTAGTATCGAGAAGACCCAGTACTTC,CASSIEKTQYF
TRBJ2-2,.,.,TRBV6-5,TGTGCCAGCAGTTACACTGGAGCGAACACCGGGGAGCTGTTTTTT,CASSYTGANTGELFF
TRBJ1-1,.,.,TRBV6-5,TGTGCCAGCAGTTACACCAGAACAGGATACCATGAAGCTTTCTTT,CASSYTRTGYHEAFF
TRBJ2-1,.,.,TRBV23-1,TGCGCCAGCAGACGCAGAACTAGGGCTGAGCAGTTCTTC,CASRRRTRAEQFF
TRBJ2-3,.,TRBD2,TRBV5-4,TGTGCCAGCAGCGCCGGGACTAGCGGGAGTTCAGATACGCAGTATTTT,CASSAGTSGSSDTQYF
TRBJ1-2,.,TRBD1,TRBV28,TGTGCCAGCAGTCCCCAGATCCTCGGGACAGGGGAACGCCGGGATGGCTACACCTTC,CASSPQILGTGERRDGYTF
TRBJ2-3,.,TRBD2,TRBV5-4,TGTGCCAGCAGCTTGCTTTCTCGGCGGGGGGGTAACCCAGATACGCAGTATTTT,CASSLLSRRGGNPDTQYF
TRBJ1-2,.,TRBD1,TRBV2,TGTGCCAGCAACCCGGGACAGATATACTATGGCTACACCTTC,CASNPGQIYYGYTF
TRBJ2-7,.,.,TRBV2,TGTGCCAGCAAAGACTATTCCGAGCAGTACTTC,CASKDYSEQYF
TRBJ1-2,.,.,TRBV9,TGTGCCAGCAGCGTAGAACCCCAGGGGACTAACTATGGCTACACCTTC,CASSVEPQGTNYGYTF
TRBJ1-1,.,TRBD1,TRBV5-1,TGCGCCAGCAGCTTCACAGGGGCGACTGAAGCTTTCTTT,CASSFTGATEAFF
TRBJ1-1,few,.,TRBV29-1,TGCAGCGTTGACGGCGGGGGGGCAAAGACTGAAGCTTTCTTT,CSVDGGGAKTEAFF
TRBJ2-7,.,.,TRBV20-1,TGCAGTGCTGAAGAAGAGTACGAGCAGTACTTC,CSAEEEYEQYF
TRBJ2-2,.,.,TRBV6-5,TGTGCCAGCAGTCTCCAGGGCGGGAACACCGGGGAGCTGTTTTTT,CASSLQGGNTGELFF
TRBJ2-5,.,.,TRBV9,TGTGCCAGCAGCGTAGAAATTAGCGGCCAAGAGACCCAGTACTTC,CASSVEISGQETQYF
TRBJ1-1,.,TRBD1,TRBV27,TGTGCCAGCCGGGTTCGGCAGGGGGCATCTGAAGCTTTCTTT,CASRVRQGASEAFF
TRBJ2-1,.,TRBD2,TRBV11-3,TGTGCCAGCAGCTGGACTAGCGGGGGGGCCGACAATGAGCAGTTCTTC,CASSWTSGGADNEQFF
TRBJ2-7,.,TRBD1,TRBV7-3,TGTGCCAGCAGCTTACAGGGACAGGGCCACTACGAGCAGTACTTC,CASSLQGQGHYEQYF
TRBJ2-2,.,.,TRBV6-6,TGTGCCAGCACCCATACCGGGGAGCTGTTTTTT,CASTHTGELFF
TRBJ1-3,.,.,TRBV30,TGTGCCTGGAGTGTCCAGGCCGGAAACACCATATATTTT,CAWSVQAGNTIYF
TRBJ2-1,.,.,TRBV6-4,TGTGCCAGCAGTGAAAGTCCGGAGGGCGATGAGCAGTTCTTC,CASSESPEGDEQFF
TRBJ2-3,.,.,TRBV10-3,TGTGCCATCAGTGTCTCCGGGGCAGATACGCAGTATTTT,CAISVSGADTQYF
TRBJ2-7,.,TRBD1,TRBV7-2,TGTGCCAGCAGCTTAGAGGGGGGACAGGGGTTGCCCTACGAGCAGTACTTC,CASSLEGGQGLPYEQYF
TRBJ2-1,.,.,TRBV13,TGTGCCAGTTGTAGCAGGGACTCCTACAATGAGCAGTTCTTC,CASCSRDSYNEQFF
TRBJ1-1,.,TRBD1,TRBV5-8,TGTGCCAGCAGCACTGGACAGGGTTGGGGGACTGAAGCTTTCTTT,CASSTGQGWGTEAFF
TRBJ2-2,.,.,TRBV18,TGTGCCAGCTTATCTGGAGGGCCCACCGGGGAGCTGTTTTTT,CASLSGGPTGELFF
TRBJ1-2,.,TRBD1,TRBV27,TGTGCCAGCAGTTCCGGACAGGATAACTATGGCTACACCTTC,CASSSGQDNYGYTF
TRBJ1-4,few,.,TRBV5-4,TGTGCCAGCAGCTTGAAATTTAAGGGAAGCGGTGAAAAACTGTTTTTT,CASSLKFKGSGEKLFF
TRBJ2-7,.,TRBD1,TRBV18,TGTGCCAGCTCACCGACAGGGTTTGAGAACGAGCAGTACTTC,CASSPTGFENEQYF
TRBJ2-7,.,.,TRBV5-1,TGCGCCAGCAGCTTGGGACAGGCCTCCTACGAGCAGTACTTC,CASSLGQASYEQYF
TRBJ1-2,.,.,TRBV28,TGTGCCAGCAGTTTCACAGGGATGGGGGCTGGCTACACCTTC,CASSFTGMGAGYTF
TRBJ2-5,.,TRBD1,TRBV6-1,TGTGCCAGCACCCCCGGGACAGGGGGCTCGGAGACCCAGTACTTC,CASTPGTGGSETQYF
TRBJ1-3,many,TRBD1,TRBV6-1,TGTGCCAGCAGTGAAGAAGAGGGACAGGGTGGAAACACCATATATTTT,CASSEEEGQGGNTIYF
TRBJ2-1,once,.,TRBV28,TGTGCCAGCAGTTCAAAAATTAGCGGAGGGGCCTACAATGAGCAGTTCTTC,CASSSKISGGAYNEQFF
TRBJ1-6,.,.,TRBV21-1,TGTGCCAGCTTGCCTGCGGGACAGGGGGCCTGGTCACCCCTCCACTTT,CASLPAGQGAWSPLHF
TRBJ2-2,once,TRBD1,TRBV29-1,TGCAGCGTGGGACAGGCCGGGGAGCTGTTTTTT,CSVGQAGELFF